The 20 T cell receptor beta chains listed next were all sequenced from one sample in a study of a mutant IDH1 vaccine in newly diagnosed glioma. Noted time point: baseline, week 1 (first vaccination visit). Treatment described: pre-vaccination baseline after standard-of-care therapy. Some clones are missing from TCRdb's copy, which holds only in-frame ones; the method was immunoSEQ multiplex PCR. The sample has tens of thousands of clones, around 79% seen once. The sequencing here drew on PBMCs, taken from a glioma patient treated with radiotherapy, temozolomide or both. The receptors were sampled from a middle-aged man with glioma.

The J gene is TRBJ2-1, the V gene TRBV29-1; the match to TRBD2 covers 9 bases. Germline-derived CDR1 and CDR2 are SQVTM and ANQGSEA. The CDR3 consists of 16 residues. V lost 3 bases, J lost 3 bases, and 9 bases stayed unmatched. CDR3 amino acids: CSVDSSGTSSYNEQFF. Written as DNA, the CDR3 is TGCAGCGTTGATTCTAGCGGGACCTCCAGCTACAATGAGCAGTTCTTC.

The chain couples TRBV29-1 to TRBJ2-7, with D tentatively TRBD1 or TRBD2 (5 bases each). Trimming cost V 6 bases and J 2 bases, with 14 bases left between them. The V gene's germline CDR1 is SQVTM and CDR2 ANQGSEA. There are 13 residues in the CDR3. Here the CDR3 reads CSVPGRRPYEQYF. CDR3 DNA sequence: TGCAGCGTCCCGGGACGGAGACCCTACGAGCAGTACTTC.

Regarding this clone: Other nucleotide sequences from this sample produce the same CDR3. The chain employs TRBV20-1 and TRBJ2-7; TRBD1 might be the D (5 bases). V gave up 3 bases and J gave up 3 bases, with 6 bases separating them. The CDR3 length is 11 residues. Looked up from germline, CDR1 is DFQATT and CDR2 is SNEGSKA (reference sequence). The CDR3 spells CSASQGYEQYF. Here the CDR3 DNA reads TGCAGTGCTAGTCAGGGCTACGAGCAGTACTTC.

The V call is TRBV5-1, the J call TRBJ2-1, with 7 bases matching TRBD2. V was clipped by 4 bases and J by 10 bases; unmatched bases: 14. This CDR3 contains 15 residues. Germline V lookup: CDR1 SGHRS, CDR2 YFSETQ. CDR3 loop: CASSPDWGGGREQFF. Here the CDR3 DNA reads TGCGCCAGCAGCCCGGATTGGGGCGGGGGACGAGAGCAGTTCTTC. Complete variable domain (other parts from reference TRBV5-1 and TRBJ2-1): KAGVTQTPRYLIKTRGQQVTLSCSPISGHRSVSWYQQTPGQGLQFLFEYFSETQRNKGNFPGRFSGRQFSNSRSEMNVSTLELGDSALYLCASSPDWGGGREQFFGPGTRLTVL.

The chain couples TRBV5-1 to TRBJ2-2; no clear D. V lost 0 bases and J 2 bases, leaving 8 bases between the germline ends. Germline CDR1 reads SGHRS; CDR2 reads YFSETQ. The CDR3 is made up of 15 amino acids. As DNA, the CDR3 is TGCGCCAGCAGCTTGGGGACGGTAAACACCGGGGAGCTGTTTTTT. Residues: CASSLGTVNTGELFF.

The chain recombines TRBV28 with TRBJ1-1, with D tentatively TRBD1 (6 bases). Per the germline V gene, CDR1 is MDHEN and CDR2 is SYDVKM. Trimming cost V 7 bases and J 5 bases, with 20 bases left between them. The CDR3 loop spans 15 amino acids. CDR3 nucleotides: TGTGCCAGCAAGGCCGGGACCCTGAGGGGGACTGAAGCTTTCTTT. Translation: CASKAGTLRGTEAFF.

The rearrangement links TRBV6-5 to TRBJ1-2; maybe TRBD1 (5 bases). Per germline, CDR1 MNHEY and CDR2 SVGAGI. V was clipped by 6 bases and J by 4 bases, with 15 bases between them. The CDR3 contains 14 residues. The CDR3 nucleotides are TGTGCCAGCAGATCCCTCCGGGACGGCTATGGCTACACCTTC. This codes for CASRSLRDGYGYTF.

The rearrangement uses TRBV18 and TRBJ2-7; a weak D match, TRBD1 (5 bases). The V gene lost 1 base and the J gene lost 5 bases, with 9 bases spanning the gap. CDR3 length: 13 amino acids. Germline V CDR1 and CDR2: KGHSH, LQKENI. The CDR3 nucleotides read TGTGCCAGCTCACCACGGGGCAGGGACGAGCAGTACTTC. Protein sequence: CASSPRGRDEQYF.

The J gene is TRBJ2-7, the V gene TRBV5-1; D ambiguous. CDR3 length equals 13 residues. Germline loops: CDR1 SGHRS, CDR2 YFSETQ. Trimming shortened V by 0 bases and J by 4 bases, and 8 bases separated the two germline ends. The CDR3 spells CASSLESSYEQYF. In nucleotides, the CDR3 is TGCGCCAGCAGCTTGGAATCATCGTACGAGCAGTACTTC.

This chain joins TRBV19 and TRBJ1-2; 12 bases match TRBD1. CDR1 is LNHDA and CDR2 is SQIVND in the germline V gene (reference sequence). With V trimmed by 7 bases and J by 2 bases, 11 bases remained unmatched. The CDR3 is 17 residues long. The CDR3 coding sequence is TGTGCCAGTACCTCCCTCTCCGGGACAGGGGGCAACTATGGCTACACCTTC. It codes for CASTSLSGTGGNYGYTF.

The chain links TRBV19 to TRBJ2-2; 8 bases match TRBD2. With V trimmed by 3 bases and J by 0 bases, 3 bases remained unmatched. Germline CDR1 and CDR2: LNHDA and SQIVND (reference sequence). This CDR3 comprises 16 residues. This chain's CDR3 is CASSMAGGANTGELFF. In DNA form, the CDR3 reads TGTGCCAGTAGTATGGCGGGGGGAGCGAACACCGGGGAGCTGTTTTTT.

Only a few counts were recorded for this clone. The chain couples TRBV7-9 to TRBJ1-1; D might be TRBD1 (6 bases). Trimming took off 1 base at V and 4 bases at J, with 13 bases between the two ends. The CDR3 totals 15 residues. The V gene's germline CDR1 is SEHNR and CDR2 FQNEAQ (reference sequence). CDR3 DNA sequence: TGTGCCAGCAGCTTAGGGGGCCAGGGGAGCACTGAAGCTTTCTTT. It specifies CASSLGGQGSTEAFF.

The V call is TRBV7-2, the J call TRBJ1-1, with D possibly matching TRBD1 (6 bases). Trimming took 8 bases from V and 0 from J, leaving 10 bases between them. From germline, CDR1 is SGHTA and CDR2 FQGNSA. This CDR3 region has 13 residues. Here the CDR3 DNA reads TGTGCCAGCGGGGGGGGCATGAACACTGAAGCTTTCTTT. Translating it yields CASGGGMNTEAFF.

The rearrangement joins TRBV29-1 to TRBJ2-1; TRBD1 might be the D (5 bases). CDR1 is SQVTM and CDR2 is ANQGSEA in the germline V gene. This CDR3 region has 13 residues. Trimming took off 4 bases at V and 4 bases at J, with 11 bases between the two ends. CDR3 DNA sequence: TGCAGCGTTGTGACAGAGGTGTACAATGAGCAGTTCTTC. This encodes CSVVTEVYNEQFF.

The chain joins TRBV2 to TRBJ1-2; perhaps TRBD1 as D (5 bases). The CDR3 is made up of 13 amino acids. In germline, CDR1 is SNHLY, CDR2 FYNNEI. Trimming left V 1 base short and J 4 bases short, with 7 bases between. CDR3 protein: CASSEDRTYGYTF. In DNA, the CDR3 is TGTGCCAGCAGTGAAGACAGGACCTATGGCTACACCTTC.

The CDR3 DNA reads TGCAGCTCTGTATGGGGGGCCGGCTATGGCTACACCTTC. Amino acid sequence: CSSVWGAGYGYTF. The rearrangement uses TRBV29-1 and TRBJ1-2, with a weak D call TRBD1 (6 bases). This CDR3 region has 13 residues. Germline V lookup: CDR1 SQVTM, CDR2 ANQGSEA. V lost 8 bases, J lost 4 bases, and 17 bases lay in between.

V is TRBV30 and J is TRBJ2-5; D is undetermined. There are 13 residues in the CDR3. Between the trimmed V and J ends, which lost 0 bases and 5 bases, there was a span of 10 bases. Germline CDR1 reads GTSNPN; CDR2 reads SVGIG (reference sequence). For the CDR3, the DNA is TGTGCCTGGAGTGTAGGGCAGTGGGAGACCCAGTACTTC. Amino acid sequence: CAWSVGQWETQYF.

This chain links TRBV5-8 with TRBJ2-7, with D possibly being TRBD1 (6 bases). The V end lost 0 bases, the J end lost 4 bases, and 14 bases lay between the germline ends. This CDR3 is 15 amino acids long. The V gene's germline CDR1 is SGHTS and CDR2 YDEGEE. CDR3 in DNA: TGTGCCAGCAGCTTGGGGACACGCAGGGGATACGAGCAGTACTTC. Translated, it gives CASSLGTRRGYEQYF.

The V gene is TRBV5-1, the J gene TRBJ2-2; D is perhaps TRBD1 or TRBD2 (6 bases each). The CDR3 has 15 residues. Germline lookup yields CDR1 SGHRS and CDR2 YFSETQ. Trimming removed 5 bases from V and 7 bases from J, with 18 bases in between. The CDR3 is CASSQIGGGNGELFF. For the CDR3, the DNA is TGCGCCAGCAGTCAGATCGGGGGCGGGAACGGGGAGCTGTTTTTT.

This sequence joins TRBV5-1 and TRBJ2-6; possibly TRBD1 for D (6 bases). The CDR3 sequence is 15 residues long. Deletions cut 4 bases from V and 0 bases from J, with 8 bases between. Germline CDR1 reads SGHRS; CDR2 reads YFSETQ. CDR3 DNA sequence: TGCGCCAGCAGCCTGGACAGCTCTGGGGCCAACGTCCTGACTTTC. This translates into CASSLDSSGANVLTF.